Each of the 11 T cell receptor beta chains below was sequenced from the same sample in a study of T cell responses to AZD1222 COVID-19 vaccine. Sequencing was performed with immunoSEQ multiplex PCR; in TCRdb, only in-frame clones are kept and a portion is missing. In the table there are 130,000 to 150,000 clones, around nine tenths of which are singletons. The sample here was peripheral blood, taken 28 days after the second AZD1222 dose. The receptors here all came from an adult who received the AZD1222 COVID-19 vaccine.

The chain is built from TRBV5-4 and TRBJ1-1, with 10 bases fitting TRBD1. Germline loops: CDR1 SGHNT, CDR2 YYREEE (reference sequence). The CDR3 length is 15 residues. Losses at the gene ends were 8 bases for V and 4 bases for J; bases not matched to a gene: 11. The CDR3: CASPGQGYSSTEAFF. CDR3 nucleotides: TGTGCCAGTCCGGGACAGGGGTATTCGAGCACTGAAGCTTTCTTT.

V usage is TRBV9 and J usage is TRBJ2-1, with D maybe TRBD2 (5 bases). Germline lookup yields CDR1 SGDLS and CDR2 YYNGEE. V was shortened by 0 bases and J by 8 bases, with 9 bases between the two germline ends. This CDR3 spans 13 amino acids. The CDR3 DNA follows: TGTGCCAGCAGCGTAGCGGGGTTGCATGAGCAGTTCTTC. Amino acid sequence: CASSVAGLHEQFF.

The V gene is TRBV3-1 (or the pseudogene TRBV3-2), the J gene TRBJ1-1; D possibly corresponds to TRBD1 (5 bases). The CDR3 runs 14 residues. Germline lookup yields CDR1 LGHDT and CDR2 YNNKEL (reference sequence). V was shortened by 11 bases and J by 2 bases, with 18 bases between the two germline ends. The CDR3 protein is CASSVGAYNTEAFF. The CDR3 DNA reads TGTGCCTCCTCCGTAGGGGCCTATAACACTGAAGCTTTCTTT.

The V call is TRBV4-2, the J call TRBJ1-2; 8 bases are a match to TRBD1. Per the germline V gene, CDR1 is LGHNA and CDR2 is YNFKEQ. CDR3 length: 17 residues. The J segment lost 4 bases and the V segment lost 3 bases, leaving 13 bases of the junction unmatched. The CDR3 here is CASSHGSGTGTVYGYTF. In DNA form, the CDR3 reads TGTGCCAGCAGCCATGGAAGCGGGACAGGAACCGTCTATGGCTACACCTTC.

The J gene is TRBJ2-2, the V gene TRBV3-1 (or the pseudogene TRBV3-2); 9 positions agree with TRBD2. Trimming took 7 bases from V and 7 from J; bases not matched to a gene: 13. Looked up from germline, CDR1 is LGHDT and CDR2 is YNNKEL (reference sequence). The CDR3 is 16 amino acids. CDR3 region: CASTSSGTSRSGELFF. CDR3 sequence (DNA): TGTGCCAGCACCTCTAGCGGGACTAGTCGTAGCGGGGAGCTGTTTTTT.

J is TRBJ2-2 and V is TRBV7-3, with 10 nucleotides matching TRBD1. Trimming cost V 4 bases and J 6 bases; bases outside gene matches: 2. The CDR3 runs to 14 residues. From germline, CDR1 is SGHTA and CDR2 FQGTGA. DNA for the CDR3: TGTGCCAGCAGCTCGGACAGGGGGTCCGGGGAGCTGTTTTTT. It codes for CASSSDRGSGELFF.

This chain connects TRBV15 to TRBJ1-3; tentative D call: TRBD1 (6 bases). The CDR3 loop spans 18 amino acids. Trimming pared 0 bases from V and 0 bases from J, leaving 15 bases between. CDR1 is LNHNV, CDR2 YYDKDF, per germline (reference sequence). CDR3 bases: TGTGCCACCAGCAGAGAAAATTTACAGGGAAGCTCTGGAAACACCATATATTTT. The encoded protein is CATSRENLQGSSGNTIYF.

The J gene is TRBJ2-2, the V gene TRBV28; D unresolved. CDR3 size: 12 residues. Germline V CDR1 and CDR2: MDHEN, SYDVKM. V was trimmed by 10 bases and J by 7 bases, leaving 13 bases between them. The chain's CDR3 is CATQALDGELFF. In DNA form, the CDR3 reads TGTGCCACCCAGGCGCTAGACGGGGAGCTGTTTTTT.

The chain's CDR3 is CASSQDPYRGNYGYTF. CDR3 nucleotides: TGTGCCAGCAGCCAAGATCCCTACAGGGGTAACTATGGCTACACCTTC. V is TRBV14 and J is TRBJ1-2; 7 positions match TRBD1. The CDR3 totals 16 residues. Trimming at V came to 0 bases and at J to 1 base, leaving 5 bases not matched to a gene. CDR1 and CDR2 (germline): SGHDN, FVKESK.

The chain employs TRBV5-1 and TRBJ2-7, with 10 positions matching TRBD1. The ends lost 4 bases at V and 4 bases at J; junction bases unmatched: 8. Germline lookup yields CDR1 SGHRS and CDR2 YFSETQ. The CDR3 contains 15 residues. For the CDR3, the DNA is TGCGCCAGCAGCGAAGGGACAGGGGTTTATTACGAGCAGTACTTC. It yields the protein CASSEGTGVYYEQYF.

The CDR3 loop reads CASSPDRGSYEQYF. The CDR3 bases are TGTGCCAGCAGTCCGGACAGGGGGTCCTACGAGCAGTACTTC. This sequence joins TRBV2 and TRBJ2-7; 10 bases are a match to TRBD1. V dropped 5 bases and J dropped 1; count of bases not matched to a gene: 2. In germline, CDR1 is SNHLY, CDR2 FYNNEI. The CDR3 is 14 amino acids.